One and the same sample provided the 14 T cell receptor beta chains below, sequenced in a study of cytomegalovirus exposure and HLA in healthy donors. Both 60 Vbeta primers and 13 Jbeta primers went into the PCR. Assay used: immunoSEQ multiplex PCR; TCRdb lists only in-frame clones, some missing. The sample includes some 200,000 clones, 75% to 85% seen only once; the top ten take roughly 0.8%. Sequenced sample: PBMCs. Source of these receptors: a woman aged 18-29 years in good health and CMV-seronegative.

This rearrangement joins TRBV5-1 to TRBJ2-5; 7 nucleotides line up with TRBD2. In germline, CDR1 is SGHRS, CDR2 YFSETQ. V lost 4 bases and J lost 2; bases outside the gene matches: 5. The CDR3 runs 14 residues. The CDR3 coding sequence is TGCGCCAGCAGCCTACTAGCGACACAAGAGACCCAGTACTTC. It translates to CASSLLATQETQYF.

The V and J genes are TRBV18 and TRBJ2-7, with 11 bases fitting TRBD2. Germline values: CDR1 KGHSH, CDR2 LQKENI. Losses at the gene ends were 1 base for V and 6 bases for J; bases not matched to a gene: 8. CDR3 size: 16 residues. The CDR3 nucleotides are TGTGCCAGCTCACCACGGTCCCTAGCGGGGGGATCCGAGCAGTACTTC. Residues: CASSPRSLAGGSEQYF.

To note about this clone: Other nucleotide sequences in the sample specify the same CDR3. V gene TRBV2 combines with J gene TRBJ2-5; 16 bases agree with TRBD2. V was clipped by 0 bases and J by 5 bases; unmatched bases: 3. This CDR3 region has 17 residues. The germline V gene has CDR1 SNHLY and CDR2 FYNNEI. CDR3 protein: CASSEALGLAGGETQYF. Written as DNA, the CDR3 is TGTGCCAGCAGTGAAGCGTTGGGACTAGCGGGGGGGGAGACCCAGTACTTC.

The rearrangement uses TRBV18 and TRBJ2-5, with TRBD1 matching 8 bases. CDR3 length: 13 amino acids. With V trimmed by 8 bases and J by 6 bases, 8 bases remained unmatched. Germline-derived CDR1 and CDR2 are KGHSH and LQKENI. The CDR3 coding sequence is TGTGCCAGCGTAAGGACAGGGTCTAAGACCCAGTACTTC. This sequence encodes CASVRTGSKTQYF.

The chain couples TRBV27 to TRBJ2-7, with 7 bases identical to TRBD1. J gave up 4 bases and V 6 bases, and 15 bases lay outside the gene matches. Germline assignment: CDR1 MNHEY and CDR2 SMNVEV (reference sequence). The CDR3 loop spans 16 amino acids. The CDR3 loop is CASRTSTGTDPYEQYF. The CDR3 bases are TGTGCCAGCAGAACTTCTACCGGGACAGATCCTTACGAGCAGTACTTC.

The CDR3 nucleotides read TGCAGCCTTTCAGGGCTAGCGGCAAGTCCCGGGGTTGATACGCAGTATTTT. It specifies CSLSGLAASPGVDTQYF. The chain links TRBV29-1 to TRBJ2-3, with 7 bases identical to TRBD2. The V and J ends lost 8 bases and 6 bases, in that order; junction bases with no gene match: 23. The length of the CDR3 is 17 residues. The germline gives CDR1 SQVTM, CDR2 ANQGSEA.

The J gene is TRBJ1-1, the V gene TRBV6-1; D possibly corresponds to TRBD1 (6 bases). CDR1 and CDR2 from the germline V gene are MNHNS and SASEGT. This CDR3 has 13 amino acids. V dropped 2 bases and J dropped 4 bases, with 8 bases sitting between them. Here the CDR3 DNA reads TGTGCCAGCAGTGAACAAGGGGGCACTGAAGCTTTCTTT. Protein product: CASSEQGGTEAFF.

This clone showed up just a few times. The chain uses TRBV7-9 and TRBJ1-4; no reliable D call. The CDR3 is 15 residues long. With 0 bases removed from V and 7 bases from J, the gap between germline ends came to 12 bases. Germline lookup yields CDR1 SEHNR and CDR2 FQNEAQ (reference sequence). CDR3 sequence (DNA): TGTGCCAGCAGCTTAGCTGGATCAGGAGGTGAAAAACTGTTTTTT. Translated, it gives CASSLAGSGGEKLFF. Full variable domain (remainder filled in from reference TRBV7-9 and TRBJ1-4): DTGVSQNPRHKITKRGQNVTFRCDPISEHNRLYWYRQTLGQGPEFLTYFQNEAQLEKSRLLSDRFSAERPKGSFSTLEIQRTEQGDSAMYLCASSLAGSGGEKLFFGSGTQLSVL.

The gene calls are TRBV19 and TRBJ1-2; D is undetermined. CDR1 LNHDA and CDR2 SQIVND come from the germline V gene (reference sequence). V lost 6 bases and J 7 bases, leaving 9 bases between the germline ends. The CDR3 is 11 amino acids. For the CDR3, the DNA is TGTGCCAGTAGAGACTTCACTGGCTACACCTTC. The encoded protein is CASRDFTGYTF.

The rearrangement joins TRBV5-6 to TRBJ2-3; maybe TRBD1 (6 bases). This CDR3 is built from 15 residues. CDR1 SGHDT and CDR2 YYEEEE come from the germline V gene. The V and J ends lost 2 bases and 7 bases respectively, with 17 bases between them. The CDR3 is CASSFLGQGSNTQYF. CDR3 in DNA: TGTGCCAGCAGCTTTTTGGGGCAGGGGTCAAATACGCAGTATTTT. The complete variable domain, with remaining parts taken from reference TRBV5-6 and TRBJ2-3, reads DAGVTQSPTHLIKTRGQQVTLRCSPKSGHDTVSWYQQALGQGPQFIFQYYEEEERQRGNFPDRFSGHQFPNYSSELNVNALLLGDSALYLCASSFLGQGSNTQYFGPGTRLTVL.

The chain is built from TRBV7-7 and TRBJ2-1, with a weak D call TRBD1 (5 bases). Germline V CDR1 and CDR2: SSHAT, FNYEAQ (reference sequence). Trimming left V 1 base short and J 5 bases short, with 6 bases between. This CDR3 is built from 13 residues. CDR3 sequence: CASSLVGDNEQFF. CDR3 nucleotide sequence: TGTGCCAGCAGCTTAGTAGGGGACAATGAGCAGTTCTTC.

The V call is TRBV5-6, the J call TRBJ2-7, with D possibly matching TRBD1 (6 bases). This CDR3 has 14 amino acids. Germline CDR1 is SGHDT and CDR2 is YYEEEE. V lost 4 bases and J 0 bases, leaving 11 bases between the germline ends. The CDR3 protein is CASSETGNSYEQYF. CDR3 nucleotides: TGTGCCAGCAGCGAGACAGGTAACTCCTACGAGCAGTACTTC.

V gene TRBV27 combines with J gene TRBJ2-7, with TRBD2 matching over 10 bases. Germline trimming cut 4 bases from V and 3 bases from J; bases unmatched to any gene: 3. The CDR3 totals 14 residues. Germline CDR1 reads MNHEY; CDR2 reads SMNVEV (reference sequence). CDR3 sequence reads: CASSWSSGSYEQYF. CDR3 sequence (DNA): TGTGCCAGCAGTTGGTCTAGCGGGAGCTACGAGCAGTACTTC.

The V call is TRBV5-1, the J call TRBJ2-5, with TRBD1 as a possible D gene (6 bases). V was cut by 6 bases and J by 2 bases, with 14 bases left in between. Per the germline V gene, CDR1 is SGHRS and CDR2 is YFSETQ. This CDR3 contains 14 residues. The CDR3 is CASNWAGAQETQYF. DNA for the CDR3: TGCGCCAGCAATTGGGCAGGGGCACAAGAGACCCAGTACTTC.